These 22 T cell receptor beta chains were all obtained from the same sample, sequenced in a study of blood T cells in healthy people across ages. Then a second PCR, running about 6 to 12 cycles, was carried out with a sample-barcoded 5' primer and a J-beta primer mix. TCRdb re-called the 5' RACE reads through MiXCR, storing one row per CDR3 protein. The table lists about 620,000 distinct CDR3 sequences, over 40% of them singletons. The sequencing input was blood. These receptors all stem from a woman of 80 years or more in good health.

As to this clonotype: A single base separates this from a much larger clone, so it may be a read error. The chain couples TRBV4-2 to TRBJ2-1; tentative D call: TRBD1 (6 bases). Looked up from germline, CDR1 is LGHNA and CDR2 is YNFKEQ. The CDR3 is 15 amino acids. This chain's CDR3 is CASSQGTVSYDEQFF. The CDR3 DNA is TGTGCCAGCAGCCAAGGGACAGTCTCCTACGATGAGCAGTTCTTC.

The chain combines TRBV29-1 with TRBJ2-4, with D perhaps matching TRBD1 (5 bases). The J call is doubtful: the DNA matches TRBJ2-7 better. The CDR3 extends over 14 amino acids. The germline CDR1 and CDR2 sequences are SQVTM and ANQGSEA. Here the CDR3 DNA reads TGCAGCGTTTATAGCCAGGCCAGGGTGAACGAGCAGTACTTC. It encodes CSVYSQARVNEQYF.

Written as DNA, the CDR3 is TGTGCCAGCATGGGGCAAGAGACCCAGTACTTC. It specifies CASMGQETQYF. The chain recombines TRBV28 with TRBJ2-5; D is undetermined. The germline V gene has CDR1 MDHEN and CDR2 SYDVKM. The CDR3 runs to 11 residues. V was cut by 7 bases and J by 2 bases, with 5 bases left in between.

The rearrangement uses TRBV27 and TRBJ2-7; 14 positions match TRBD2. Germline lookup yields CDR1 MNHEY and CDR2 SMNVEV (reference sequence). Trimming took 6 bases from V and 6 from J; bases not matched to a gene: 4. The CDR3 runs 14 residues. This chain's CDR3 is CASSSGTSGSEQYF. The CDR3 DNA is TGTGCCAGCAGCTCCGGGACTAGCGGGAGCGAGCAGTACTTC.

This clonotype was recorded many times. The V call is TRBV30, the J call TRBJ2-1; D gene unclear. The V end lost 0 bases, the J end lost 8 bases, and 5 bases lay between the germline ends. The CDR3 runs to 11 residues. Germline CDR1 is GTSNPN and CDR2 is SVGIG (reference sequence). For the CDR3, the DNA is TGTGCCTGGAGTGTACGGGATGAGCAGTTCTTC. This gives the protein CAWSVRDEQFF. Combining the CDR3 with reference TRBV30 and TRBJ2-1 gives the whole variable domain SQTIHQWPATLVQPVGSPLSLECTVEGTSNPNLYWYRQAAGRGLQLLFYSVGIGQISSEVPQNLSASRPQDRQFILSSKKLLLSDSGFYLCAWSVRDEQFFGPGTRLTVL.

The chain has TRBV27 and TRBJ2-4; TRBD1 might be the D (5 bases). V lost 1 base, J lost 13 bases, and 17 bases lay in between. This CDR3 contains 14 residues. Per germline, CDR1 MNHEY and CDR2 SMNVEV (reference sequence). The CDR3 DNA reads as TGTGCCAGCAGTTTATTGGACACGGGTGAAGAGCAGTACTTC. It codes for CASSLLDTGEEQYF.

The gene calls are TRBV12-3 or TRBV12-4 and TRBJ1-4; TRBD1 agrees at 9 bases. V dropped 7 bases and J dropped 6; count of bases not matched to a gene: 15. The CDR3 totals 17 residues. The CDR3 DNA sequence: TGTGCCAGCACCCATTGGGCAACAGGGGGCGTACATGAAAAACTGTTTTTT. Encoded protein: CASTHWATGGVHEKLFF.

The J gene is TRBJ2-1, the V gene TRBV3-1, with 8 bases fitting TRBD1. The V segment lost 4 bases and the J segment 6 bases; nucleotides outside the gene matches: 8. Germline values: CDR1 LGHDT, CDR2 YNNKEL (reference sequence). The CDR3 loop spans 15 amino acids. The CDR3 sequence is CASSLDRVQSNEQFF. The CDR3 coding sequence is TGTGCCAGCAGCCTGGACAGGGTCCAATCCAATGAGCAGTTCTTC.

This chain connects TRBV28 to TRBJ1-5; no clear D gene. V shed 2 bases and J shed 1 base, with 9 bases lying between them. This CDR3 region has 15 residues. CDR1 and CDR2 (germline): MDHEN, SYDVKM. The DNA for the CDR3 is TGTGCCAGCAGTTTAATATCAAGGAGCAATCAGCCCCAGCATTTT. Protein sequence: CASSLISRSNQPQHF.

To note about this clonotype: The junction does not match germline at one end; this may be a read error. The genes are TRBV7-2 and TRBJ1-6, with 11 bases matching TRBD1. This CDR3 is built from 14 residues. Germline CDR1 is SGHTA and CDR2 is FQGNSA. CDR3: CASTRDRGNSPLHF. The CDR3 nucleotides are TGTGCCAGCACACGGGACAGGGGGAATTCGCCCCTCCACTTT.

Details on this clonotype: A much larger clone differs from this one at a single base, so this may be a read error. V is TRBV27 and J is TRBJ2-1, with D hard to call. In germline, CDR1 is MNHEY, CDR2 SMNVEV (reference sequence). CDR3 length: 12 residues. The CDR3 bases are TGTGTCAGCAGTTCCGGGCCCCGGGAGCAGTTCTTC. It specifies CVSSSGPREQFF.

The table lists this clonotype with many counts. This chain joins TRBV2 and TRBJ1-5; 9 positions agree with TRBD1. Germline lookup yields CDR1 SNHLY and CDR2 FYNNEI. This CDR3 contains 14 residues. Losses at the gene ends were 4 bases for V and 4 bases for J; bases not matched to a gene: 2. The CDR3 DNA reads as TGTGCCAGCAGTGCGGACAGGGGAAATCAGCCCCAGCATTTT. It specifies CASSADRGNQPQHF.

This clonotype showed up just a few times. The genes are TRBV5-1 and TRBJ2-5; a possible D gene is TRBD1 (6 bases). CDR3 length equals 17 residues. Looked up from germline, CDR1 is SGHRS and CDR2 is YFSETQ. Trimming pared 4 bases from V and 2 bases from J, leaving 21 bases between. The CDR3 region is CASSEVANGQWQETQYF. The DNA for the CDR3 is TGCGCCAGCAGCGAAGTGGCCAACGGACAGTGGCAAGAGACCCAGTACTTC.

This clonotype was picked up a small number of times. J is TRBJ2-5 and V is TRBV14; possible D gene TRBD2, 7 bases. The J call is doubtful: the DNA matches TRBJ2-7 better. This CDR3 region has 14 residues. Germline CDR1 SGHDN, CDR2 FVKESK. The chain's CDR3 is CASSQRGGLCEQYF. The CDR3 coding sequence is TGTGCCAGCAGCCAAAGGGGGGGACTCTGCGAGCAGTACTTC.

In regard to this clonotype: A much larger clone sits a single nucleotide away, making a read error possible. The rearrangement uses TRBV2 and TRBJ2-5; weak D call: TRBD1 (5 bases). This CDR3 contains 13 residues. Looked up from germline, CDR1 is SNHLY and CDR2 is FYNNEI. The germline V and J ends were trimmed by 7 bases and 13 bases, with 22 bases remaining between them. The CDR3 loop reads CASNTDTSYERYF. Here the CDR3 DNA reads TGTGCCAGCAATACGGACACGTCTTACGAGCGGTACTTC. Variable domain in full (rest from reference TRBV2 and TRBJ2-5): EPEVTQTPSHQVTQMGQEVILRCVPISNHLYFYWYRQILGQKVEFLVSFYNNEISEKSEIFDDQFSVERPDGSNFTLKIRSTKLEDSAMYFCASNTDTSYERYFGPGTRLLVL.

The V call is TRBV20-1, the J call TRBJ2-4; 8 bases are a match to TRBD1. The end of the DNA fits TRBJ2-7 better, so the J call may be wrong. CDR1 and CDR2 from the germline V gene are DFQATT and SNEGSKA (reference sequence). This CDR3 is built from 12 residues. The DNA for the CDR3 is TGCAGCCAACAGGGGGGCAATGGCGAGCAGTACTTC. Protein sequence: CSQQGGNGEQYF.

This chain connects TRBV28 to TRBJ2-7; 11 bases match TRBD2. This CDR3 is 19 amino acids long. J gave up 0 bases and V 2 bases, and 12 bases lay outside the gene matches. CDR1 and CDR2 from the germline V gene are MDHEN and SYDVKM. This CDR3 reads CASSLPLRLAGGSSYEQYF. As DNA, the CDR3 is TGTGCCAGCAGTTTACCCCTAAGGCTAGCGGGAGGAAGCTCCTACGAGCAGTACTTC.

This clonotype was observed at least ten times. J is TRBJ2-5 and V is TRBV12-3 or TRBV12-4; D assignment may be TRBD1 or TRBD2 (5 bases each). The CDR3 runs 12 residues. V gave up 3 bases and J gave up 4 bases, with 6 bases separating them. In nucleotides, the CDR3 is TGTGCCAGCAGTTTTGGGGGAGAGACCCAGTACTTC. This translates into CASSFGGETQYF.

Remarks on this clonotype: Just one base apart from a much larger clone, this may be a read error. The rearrangement links TRBV29-1 to TRBJ1-1; 9 bases agree with TRBD1. Per germline, CDR1 SQVTM and CDR2 ANQGSEA. This CDR3 comprises 13 residues. The CDR3 nucleotides read TGCAGCGCTGGCGGACAGGGGAACTCTGAAGCTTTCTTT. Translation: CSAGGQGNSEAFF.

This chain joins TRBV7-3 and TRBJ2-1; unclear D gene. Germline CDR1 reads SGHTA; CDR2 reads FQGTGA. V was cut by 5 bases and J by 12 bases, with 23 bases left in between. The CDR3 sequence is 15 residues long. The CDR3 sequence: CASSRKPATRMGQFF. CDR3 nucleotide sequence: TGTGCCAGCAGCCGCAAACCTGCTACTCGTATGGGGCAGTTCTTC. Complete variable domain (other parts from reference TRBV7-3 and TRBJ2-1): GAGVSQTPSNKVTEKGKYVELRCDPISGHTALYWYRQSLGQGPEFLIYFQGTGAADDSGLPNDRFFAVRPEGSVSTLKIQRTERGDSAVYLCASSRKPATRMGQFFGPGTRLTVL.

The chain links TRBV24-1 to TRBJ1-4; D gene unclear. The germline CDR1 and CDR2 sequences are KGHDR and SFDVKD. Between the trimmed V and J ends, which lost 7 bases and 6 bases, there was a span of 20 bases. This CDR3 has 16 amino acids. This CDR3 is CATSDPGRTGDEKLFF. The CDR3 DNA reads TGTGCCACCAGCGACCCAGGACGGACCGGGGATGAAAAACTGTTTTTT.

About this clonotype itself: A clone one base away is much larger, so this may be a read error. This chain connects TRBV7-2 to TRBJ2-1; TRBD2 matches at 10 bases. V dropped 5 bases and J dropped 9; count of bases not matched to a gene: 16. This CDR3 spans 17 amino acids. CDR1 SGHTA and CDR2 FQGNSA come from the germline V gene. The CDR3 region is CASSITLGQAGGSEQFF. DNA for the CDR3: TGTGCCAGCAGCATAACCCTCGGCCAAGCGGGAGGGAGTGAGCAGTTCTTC.